A selection of T cell receptor beta chains follows, all from one sample in a study of chemoradiotherapy in HPV16-positive cancers. Generated by immunoSEQ multiplex PCR, the TCRdb table keeps only in-frame clones and is missing some. The sample carries some 13,000 clones, around 81% recorded once. Sampling was performed from a patient who underwent chemoradiotherapy. The receptor set was obtained from a human donor with HPV-associated anogenital cancer. CDR3s include the opening cysteine and the closing phenylalanine or tryptophan.

V: TRBV4-2; J: TRBJ2-7; length: 15; CDR3: CASSQDPSGGYEQYF
V: TRBV2; J: TRBJ1-5; length: 14; CDR3: CASSMTYGNQPQHF
V: TRBV18; J: TRBJ2-7; length: 12; CDR3: CASSPAGVEQYF
V: TRBV28; J: TRBJ1-5; length: 13; CDR3: CASSSQWDVGGHF
V: TRBV4-2; J: TRBJ2-7; length: 11; CDR3: CASSQGTDQYF
V: TRBV6-5; J: TRBJ1-4; length: 16; CDR3: CASSYRGGQGNEKLFF
V: TRBV11-2; J: TRBJ2-7; length: 15; CDR3: CASSLTGTAPYEQYF
V: TRBV2; J: TRBJ2-7; length: 13; CDR3: CASKGQEYYEQYF
V: TRBV30; J: TRBJ1-1; length: 11; CDR3: CARGENTEAFF
V: TRBV5-4; J: TRBJ2-7; length: 15; CDR3: CASSKTGTGLNEQYF
V: TRBV7-3; J: TRBJ2-3; length: 14; CDR3: CASSFGTSTDTQYF
V: TRBV6-6; J: TRBJ2-2; length: 16; CDR3: CASTEPGQAGTGELFF
V: TRBV4-2; J: TRBJ2-3; length: 18; CDR3: CASSRPGARGGSTDTQYF
V: TRBV30; J: TRBJ2-3; length: 14; CDR3: CAWTQRGRTDTQYF
V: TRBV6-4; J: TRBJ2-3; length: 18; CDR3: CASSLDRSGGGGTDTQYF
V: TRBV2; J: TRBJ1-1; length: 12; CDR3: CASSEGGTEAFF
V: TRBV7-2; J: TRBJ2-7; length: 15; CDR3: CASRPTSGEPYEQYF
V: TRBV9; J: TRBJ2-7; length: 15; CDR3: CASSGGVGGPYEQYF
V: TRBV28; J: TRBJ1-6; length: 14; CDR3: CASSLGTEVSPLHF
V: TRBV29-1; J: TRBJ2-2; length: 14; CDR3: CSVGTGSGTGELFF
V: TRBV28; J: TRBJ1-1; length: 14; CDR3: CASGRGYRGTEAFF
V: TRBV5-4; J: TRBJ2-5; length: 15; CDR3: CASSPGGAWKETQYF
V: TRBV6-1; J: TRBJ2-7; length: 13; CDR3: CASSEAGGIGQYF
V: TRBV30; J: TRBJ1-5; length: 13; CDR3: CAWSVLGGQPQHF
V: TRBV5-1; J: TRBJ2-7; length: 12; CDR3: CASSLEGQTSSF
V: TRBV4-1; J: TRBJ1-3; length: 16; CDR3: CASTPIGVPTGNTIYF
V: TRBV5-6; J: TRBJ2-5; length: 14; CDR3: CASSKTDSQETQYF
V: TRBV19; J: TRBJ2-7; length: 11; CDR3: CASSSSYEQYF
V: TRBV7-7; J: TRBJ2-5; length: 15; CDR3: CASSLGAGSQETQYF
V: TRBV6-4; J: TRBJ1-6; length: 13; CDR3: CASSEKPNSPLHF
V: TRBV4-1; J: TRBJ2-7; length: 16; CDR3: CASSRLEQGFSHEQYF
V: TRBV18; J: TRBJ2-7; length: 13; CDR3: CATVGRGATEQYF
V: TRBV11-2; J: TRBJ1-1; length: 17; CDR3: CASSLHAGAAQNTEAFF
V: TRBV27; J: TRBJ1-2; length: 17; CDR3: CASSLQAIQGQGNGYTF
V: TRBV6-4; J: TRBJ2-1; length: 15; CDR3: CASSDSGGAYNEQFF
V: TRBV7-3; J: TRBJ1-1; length: 12; CDR3: CASSAPGEPAFF
V: TRBV7-2; J: TRBJ2-1; length: 14; CDR3: CASSFPSSGGGKFF
V: TRBV7-3; J: TRBJ2-7; length: 14; CDR3: CASSLNSRSGEQYF
V: TRBV7-9; J: TRBJ1-2; length: 13; CDR3: CASSFVEAATITF
V: TRBV5-1; J: TRBJ2-7; length: 14; CDR3: CASSPGTIAYEQYF
V: TRBV6-1; J: TRBJ1-1; length: 15; CDR3: CASSEGDSGYTEAFF
V: TRBV7-7; J: TRBJ2-5; length: 13; CDR3: CASSSGWQETQYF
V: TRBV9; J: TRBJ2-5; length: 17; CDR3: CASSVGVSGGLRETQYF
V: TRBV4-3; J: TRBJ1-3; length: 17; CDR3: CTSSQVRRLSSGNTIYF
V: TRBV15; J: TRBJ2-5; length: 14; CDR3: CATSREIYQETQYF